This is a list of T cell receptor beta chains from one sample in a study of blood T cells in healthy people across ages. From the 5' RACE reads, TCRdb called clonotypes with MiXCR, one entry per CDR3 protein. Among 1.5 million to 2 million distinct CDR3 sequences listed, approximately 39% were seen once. The sample consisted of blood. These receptors all come from a human donor in good health. The CDR3 runs from the conserved cysteine through the conserved F or W. Fields, in order: J gene, D gene, CDR3 length, clone size, V gene, CDR3 protein, CDR3 DNA. The D gene is left open where the match is weak. Only some rows state a clone size, as once, few, many or a class for expanded clones.

TRBJ1-4,.,14,few,TRBV9,CASSLDTTNEKLFF,TGTGCCAGCTCCTTAGATACAACTAATGAAAAACTGTTTTTT
TRBJ2-3,.,17,.,TRBV24-1,CATSDLFGTFGTDTRYF,TGTGCCACCAGTGATTTGTTTGGCACCTTCGGCACAGATACGCGGTATTTT
TRBJ1-6,TRBD1,16,few,TRBV7-9,CASSPSGTGYNSPLHF,TGTGCCAGCAGCCCCTCCGGGACAGGCTATAATTCACCCCTCCACTTT
TRBJ2-7,TRBD1,14,few,TRBV27,CASSFTGGGYEQYF,TGTGCCAGCAGTTTCACAGGGGGCGGGTACGAGCAGTACTTC
TRBJ2-5,TRBD2,15,.,TRBV5-1,CASSSTAGARETQYF,TGCGCCAGCAGCTCCACAGCGGGGGCGAGGGAGACCCAGTACTTC
TRBJ2-5,TRBD1,16,.,TRBV7-9,CASSRSDRGSQETQYF,TGTGCCAGCAGCCGGAGCGACAGGGGCTCACAGGAGACCCAGTACTTC
TRBJ2-3,.,15,.,TRBV20-1,CSAYTPKVVTDTQYF,TGCAGTGCCTATACTCCAAAGGTAGTCACAGATACGCAGTATTTT
TRBJ1-5,.,17,few,TRBV20-1,CSAIPGIDDFSNQPQHF,TGCAGTGCTATTCCAGGGATCGACGATTTTAGCAATCAGCCCCAGCATTTT
TRBJ2-5,.,12,.,TRBV5-1,CASSRYTETQYF,TGCGCCAGCAGCAGGTACACGGAGACCCAGTACTTC
TRBJ2-7,.,14,.,TRBV10-3,CAISVKAGNYEQYF,TGTGCCATCAGTGTGAAGGCAGGAAACTACGAGCAGTACTTC
TRBJ1-2,.,14,.,TRBV7-2,CASSLGGYNYGYTF,TGTGCCAGCAGCTTAGGGGGTTATAACTATGGCTACACCTTC
TRBJ1-5,.,15,.,TRBV27,CASSLRGHHYQPQHF,TGTGCCAGCAGTTTAAGAGGCCACCACTATCAGCCCCAGCATTTT
TRBJ2-7,.,14,few,TRBV5-1,CASSWGWATYEQYF,TGCGCCAGCAGCTGGGGCTGGGCCACCTACGAGCAGTACTTC
TRBJ2-1,TRBD2,12,few,TRBV5-1,CASSLEGLGEFF,TGCGCCAGCAGCTTGGAGGGACTAGGAGAGTTCTTC
TRBJ2-7,TRBD2,16,few,TRBV3-1,CASSQDSGGPSYEQYF,TGTGCCAGCAGCCAAGATAGCGGGGGGCCTTCCTACGAGCAGTACTTC
TRBJ1-1,TRBD1,17,.,TRBV7-3,CASSQGDKANLNTEAFF,TGTGCCAGCAGCCAGGGGGACAAGGCCAATCTGAACACTGAAGCTTTCTTT
TRBJ2-7,TRBD1,17,.,TRBV12-3/TRBV12-4,CASSPGTGAFFSYEQYF,TGTGCCAGCAGTCCCGGGACAGGGGCCTTTTTCTCCTACGAGCAGTACTTC
TRBJ1-3,.,14,few,TRBV20-1,CSAETVTPGNTIYF,TGCAGTGCTGAGACAGTCACTCCTGGAAACACCATATATTTT
TRBJ1-2,TRBD1,17,few,TRBV28,CASSRRTGGSPNYGYTF,TGTGCCAGCAGTCGTCGGACAGGGGGCAGTCCTAACTATGGCTACACCTTC
TRBJ1-2,TRBD1,14,few,TRBV5-6,CASSLITGGAGYTF,TGTGCCAGCAGCTTGATAACAGGGGGCGCCGGCTACACCTTC
TRBJ2-3,TRBD1,14,.,TRBV29-1,CSVRQGASTDTQYF,TGCAGCGTACGACAGGGGGCAAGCACAGATACGCAGTATTTT
TRBJ2-7,.,14,.,TRBV6-5,CASSSAGELYEQYF,TGTGCCAGCAGTTCCGCAGGCGAATTATACGAGCAGTACTTC
TRBJ2-5,TRBD1,17,.,TRBV6-1,CVSSEDGWTGVYNEQYF,TGTGTCAGCAGTGAAGATGGCTGGACAGGAGTATACAATGAGCAGTACTTC
TRBJ2-5,.,13,few,TRBV11-1,CASSLRESETQYF,TGTGCCAGCAGCTTAAGGGAGTCAGAGACCCAGTACTTC
TRBJ2-1,TRBD1,18,.,TRBV9,CASSPTRGDRGPYNEQFF,TGTGCCAGCAGCCCCACCCGGGGGGACAGGGGCCCCTACAATGAGCAGTTCTTC
TRBJ2-1,.,12,few,TRBV20-1,CSASRVNNEQFF,TGCAGTGCTTCTCGGGTTAACAATGAGCAGTTCTTC
TRBJ1-1,.,13,.,TRBV7-9,CASSYGQIGEAFF,TGTGCCAGCAGTTATGGACAAATAGGTGAAGCTTTCTTT
TRBJ1-1,.,15,few,TRBV10-3,CAISARGHRNTEAFF,TGTGCCATCAGTGCTAGGGGACACCGAAACACTGAAGCTTTCTTT
TRBJ1-2,TRBD1,16,few,TRBV7-6,CASSPHPGQGGYGYTF,TGTGCCAGCAGCCCGCACCCCGGACAGGGAGGCTATGGCTACACCTTC
TRBJ2-7,.,15,.,TRBV4-2,CASSHQGGGLNEQYF,TGTGCCAGCAGCCATCAGGGAGGGGGACTGAACGAGCAGTACTTC
TRBJ2-1,TRBD1,17,.,TRBV7-8,CASSLTNSGTAYNEQFF,TGTGCCAGCAGCTTAACGAATTCCGGGACAGCCTACAATGAGCAGTTCTTC
TRBJ2-7,.,15,.,TRBV29-1,CSVEDDGGPSYEQYF,TGCAGCGTTGAAGATGATGGCGGGCCATCCTACGAGCAGTACTTC
TRBJ2-1,TRBD2,14,.,TRBV20-1,CSASAGEAYNEQFF,TGCAGTGCTTCAGCGGGGGAGGCCTACAATGAGCAGTTCTTC
TRBJ1-1,.,13,.,TRBV20-1,CSARSSMNTEAFF,TGCAGTGCTAGATCTTCTATGAACACTGAAGCTTTCTTT
TRBJ2-5,.,13,few,TRBV20-1,CSAERQTKETQYF,TGCAGTGCTGAGAGGCAGACCAAAGAGACCCAGTACTTC
TRBJ1-1,.,14,.,TRBV11-2,CASSFRGTNTEAFF,TGTGCTAGCAGCTTCCGAGGGACGAACACTGAAGCTTTCTTT
TRBJ1-4,.,15,.,TRBV5-1,CASSLASGLNEKLFF,TGCGCCAGCAGCTTGGCCTCGGGACTTAATGAAAAACTGTTTTTT
TRBJ1-6,.,16,few,TRBV7-2,CASSLEWMVPGSPLHF,TGTGCCAGCAGCTTAGAATGGATGGTCCCTGGTTCACCCCTCCACTTT
TRBJ1-5,TRBD1,15,once,TRBV6-2/TRBV6-3,CASSDPGGRIQPQHF,TGTGCCAGCAGCGATCCAGGGGGGAGAATCCAGCCCCAGCATTTT
TRBJ2-1,.,14,.,TRBV29-1,CSVYLQGRPYEQFF,TGCAGCGTTTACCTCCAGGGGAGACCCTACGAGCAGTTCTTC
TRBJ2-3,TRBD2,16,few,TRBV2,CASRGLASSSTDTQYF,TGTGCCAGCAGGGGACTAGCGTCCTCTAGCACAGATACGCAGTATTTT
TRBJ2-6,.,16,.,TRBV9,CASSIFSNSGANVLTF,TGTGCCAGCAGCATCTTCAGTAACTCTGGGGCCAACGTCCTGACTTTC
TRBJ2-7,.,14,.,TRBV12-3/TRBV12-4,CASRPTGGGYEQYF,TGTGCCAGCAGACCGACCGGAGGTGGGTACGAGCAGTACTTC
TRBJ1-5,TRBD1,15,.,TRBV12-3/TRBV12-4,CASRNRGLTNQPQHF,TGTGCCAGCAGAAACAGGGGCTTAACCAATCAGCCCCAGCATTTT
TRBJ2-7,TRBD1,16,few,TRBV27,CASSLTGTDDIYEQYF,TGTGCCAGCAGTTTGACCGGGACAGACGATATCTACGAGCAGTACTTC
TRBJ2-5,.,15,.,TRBV7-7,CASSRGAGVQETLYF,TGTGCTAGCAGCAGGGGGGCGGGGGTCCAAGAGACCCTGTACTTC
TRBJ2-2,.,17,.,TRBV15,CATSRNPLSGSTGELFF,TGTGCCACCAGCAGAAATCCCCTCAGTGGGAGCACCGGGGAGCTGTTTTTT
TRBJ1-2,TRBD1,14,.,TRBV12-3/TRBV12-4,CASSFRQGVGGYTF,TGTGCCAGCAGTTTTAGACAGGGGGTGGGTGGCTACACCTTC
TRBJ2-3,.,17,few,TRBV4-3,CASSRNNGAYRTDTQYF,TGCGCCAGCAGCCGCAACAATGGAGCATATCGCACAGATACGCAGTATTTT